The T cell receptor beta chain described here comes from a study of T cell responses to AZD1222 COVID-19 vaccine. Study-wide points: Most donors were white British and more were female, and clonal diversity was possibly underestimated. Receipt of two AZD1222 doses was followed by a rise in Spike-specific TCR breadth and depth.

Measured with immunoSEQ multiplex PCR; TCRdb has only the in-frame clones, and not every one. The sample gives approximately 110,000 clones, approximately 90% of which show up once; 2% to 2.5% is in the top ten. The CDR3 is made up of 16 amino acids. In germline, CDR1 is MNHEY, CDR2 SVGEGT. The trim removed 4 bases at V and 4 bases at J, leaving 7 bases unmatched. On this clone itself: The antigen remains unidentified.

The chain carries TRBV6-2 or TRBV6-3 and TRBJ1-6; 7 positions agree with TRBD1. The clonotype originates from an adult who received the AZD1222 COVID-19 vaccine. This material consisted of peripheral blood, taken 28 days after the second AZD1222 dose. The CDR3 reads CASSFTGTVYNSPLHF. The CDR3, as DNA: TGTGCCAGCAGTTTCACCGGGACAGTGTATAATTCACCCCTCCACTTT.